The clone carrying this T cell receptor beta chain came up many times. The data are from a study of T cells in Graves' hyperthyroidism and ophthalmopathy. The cohort's ophthalmopathy patients, a group with duration under 3 months, had a Clinical Activity Score of at least 3 and a NOSPECS grade of at least 4. Exclusion criteria comprised uncontrolled infection, other autoimmune disease, pregnancy or lactation. Diagnostic assessment was based on clinical symptoms, serum thyroxine and TRAb, thyroid ultrasound and orbital computed tomography. Deletions cut 1 base from V and 2 bases from J, with 12 bases between. This CDR3 is built from 15 residues. RNA transcripts yielded amplified TCR beta CDR3 regions. Initially, a first-round RT-PCR of the TCR CDR3 employed the HTBI primer set. TCRdb re-derived calls from the multiplex PCR reads in MiXCR, one entry per CDR3 protein. The sample lists 200,000 to 250,000 distinct CDR3 sequences, approximately 25% occurring once.

Specimen: blood. This chain uses TRBV12-3 or TRBV12-4 with TRBJ2-7; D call uncertain. The receptor's source is a woman aged 35 to 49 with Graves' ophthalmopathy. This CDR3 reads CASSLGSRRTYEQYF. The DNA for the CDR3 is TGTGCCAGCAGTTTAGGGTCTAGGCGTACCTACGAGCAGTACTTC.